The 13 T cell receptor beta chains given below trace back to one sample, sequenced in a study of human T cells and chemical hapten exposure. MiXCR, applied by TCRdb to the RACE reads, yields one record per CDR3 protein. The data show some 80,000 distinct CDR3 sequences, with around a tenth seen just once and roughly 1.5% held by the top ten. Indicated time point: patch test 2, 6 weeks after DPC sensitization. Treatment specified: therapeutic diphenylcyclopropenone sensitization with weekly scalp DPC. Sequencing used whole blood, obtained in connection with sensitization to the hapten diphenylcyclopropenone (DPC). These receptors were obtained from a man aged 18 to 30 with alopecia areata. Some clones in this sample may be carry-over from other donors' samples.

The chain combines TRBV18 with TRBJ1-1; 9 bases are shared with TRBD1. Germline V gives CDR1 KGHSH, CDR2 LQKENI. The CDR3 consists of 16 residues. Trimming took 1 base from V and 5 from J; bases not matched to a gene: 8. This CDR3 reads CASSPLTPGQGTEAFF. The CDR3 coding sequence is TGTGCCAGCTCACCACTCACACCGGGACAGGGAACTGAAGCTTTCTTT. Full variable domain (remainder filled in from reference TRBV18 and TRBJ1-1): NAGVMQNPRHLVRRRGQEARLRCSPMKGHSHVYWYRQLPEEGLKFMVYLQKENIIDESGMPKERFSAEFPKEGPSILRIQQVVRGDSAAYFCASSPLTPGQGTEAFFGQGTRLTVV.

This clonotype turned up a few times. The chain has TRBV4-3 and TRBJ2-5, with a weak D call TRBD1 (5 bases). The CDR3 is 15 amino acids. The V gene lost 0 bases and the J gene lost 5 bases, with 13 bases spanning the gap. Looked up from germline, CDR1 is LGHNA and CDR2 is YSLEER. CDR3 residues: CASSQDMGQRETQYF. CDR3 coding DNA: TGCGCCAGCAGCCAAGATATGGGGCAGAGGGAGACCCAGTACTTC.

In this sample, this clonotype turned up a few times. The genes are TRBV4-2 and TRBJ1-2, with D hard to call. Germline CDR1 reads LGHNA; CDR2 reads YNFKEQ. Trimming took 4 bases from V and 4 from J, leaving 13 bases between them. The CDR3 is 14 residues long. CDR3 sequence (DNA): TGTGCCAGCAGCCCCATGGCCGGAATCTATGGCTACACCTTC. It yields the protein CASSPMAGIYGYTF.

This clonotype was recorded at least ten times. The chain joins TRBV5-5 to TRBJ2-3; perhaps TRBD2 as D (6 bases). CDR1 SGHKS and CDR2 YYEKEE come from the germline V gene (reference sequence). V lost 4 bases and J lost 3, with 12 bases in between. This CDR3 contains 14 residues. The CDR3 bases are TGTGCCAGCAGCCTGGACGGGGGAACAGATACGCAGTATTTT. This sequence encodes CASSLDGGTDTQYF.

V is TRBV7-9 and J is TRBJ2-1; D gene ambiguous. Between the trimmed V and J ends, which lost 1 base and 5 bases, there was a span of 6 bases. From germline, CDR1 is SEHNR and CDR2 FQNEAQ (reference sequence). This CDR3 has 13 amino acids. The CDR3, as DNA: TGTGCCAGCAGCTTAGACAGCAACAATGAGCAGTTCTTC. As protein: CASSLDSNNEQFF.

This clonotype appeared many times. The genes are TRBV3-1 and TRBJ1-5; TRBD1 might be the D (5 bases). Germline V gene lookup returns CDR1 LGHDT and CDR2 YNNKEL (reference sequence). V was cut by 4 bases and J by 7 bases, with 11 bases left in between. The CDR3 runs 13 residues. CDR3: CASSPRGTQPQHF. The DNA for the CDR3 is TGTGCCAGCAGCCCCCGGGGGACCCAGCCCCAGCATTTT.

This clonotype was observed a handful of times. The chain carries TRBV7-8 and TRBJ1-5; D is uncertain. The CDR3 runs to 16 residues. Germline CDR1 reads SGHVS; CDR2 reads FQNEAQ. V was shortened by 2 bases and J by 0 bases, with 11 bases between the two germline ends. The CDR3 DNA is TGTGCCAGCAGCTTATTAGGGCAGAATAGCAATCAGCCCCAGCATTTT. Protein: CASSLLGQNSNQPQHF.

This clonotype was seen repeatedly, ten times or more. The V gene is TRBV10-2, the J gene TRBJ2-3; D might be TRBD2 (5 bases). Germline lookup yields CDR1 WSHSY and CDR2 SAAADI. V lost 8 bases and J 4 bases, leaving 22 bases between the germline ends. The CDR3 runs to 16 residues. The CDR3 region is CASRFKRLVEPDTQYF. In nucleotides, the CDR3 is TGCGCCAGCCGCTTCAAGCGGCTCGTCGAACCAGATACGCAGTATTTT.

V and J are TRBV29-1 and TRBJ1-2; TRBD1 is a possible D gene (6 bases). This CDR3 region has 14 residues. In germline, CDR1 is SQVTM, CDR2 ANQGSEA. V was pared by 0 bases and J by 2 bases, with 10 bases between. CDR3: CSVEDLTGNYGYTF. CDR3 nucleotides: TGCAGCGTTGAAGATTTGACAGGAAACTATGGCTACACCTTC.

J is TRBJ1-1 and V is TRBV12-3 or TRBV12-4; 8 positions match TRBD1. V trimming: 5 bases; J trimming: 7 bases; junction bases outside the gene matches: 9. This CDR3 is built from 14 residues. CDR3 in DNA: TGTGCCAGCAGTCAAAGACAGGGGAATGGTGAAGCTTTCTTT. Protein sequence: CASSQRQGNGEAFF.

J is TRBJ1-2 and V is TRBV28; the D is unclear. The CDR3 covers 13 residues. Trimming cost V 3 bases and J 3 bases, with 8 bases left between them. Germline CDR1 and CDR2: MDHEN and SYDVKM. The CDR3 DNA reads TGTGCCAGCAGTTTCCCGTCAGACTATGGCTACACCTTC. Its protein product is CASSFPSDYGYTF.

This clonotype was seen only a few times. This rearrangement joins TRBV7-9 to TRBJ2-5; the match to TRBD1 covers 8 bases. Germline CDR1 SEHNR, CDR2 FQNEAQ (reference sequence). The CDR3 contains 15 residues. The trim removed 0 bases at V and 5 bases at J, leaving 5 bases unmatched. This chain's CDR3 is CASSLATGARETQYF. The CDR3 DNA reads TGTGCCAGCAGCTTAGCGACAGGGGCGCGGGAGACCCAGTACTTC.

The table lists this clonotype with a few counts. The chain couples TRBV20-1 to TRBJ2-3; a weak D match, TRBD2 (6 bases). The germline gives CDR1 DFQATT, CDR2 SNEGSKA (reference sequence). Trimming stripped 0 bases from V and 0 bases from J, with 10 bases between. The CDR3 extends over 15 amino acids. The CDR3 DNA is TGCAGTGCTAGAGATTGGGGACTGAGCACAGATACGCAGTATTTT. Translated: CSARDWGLSTDTQYF.